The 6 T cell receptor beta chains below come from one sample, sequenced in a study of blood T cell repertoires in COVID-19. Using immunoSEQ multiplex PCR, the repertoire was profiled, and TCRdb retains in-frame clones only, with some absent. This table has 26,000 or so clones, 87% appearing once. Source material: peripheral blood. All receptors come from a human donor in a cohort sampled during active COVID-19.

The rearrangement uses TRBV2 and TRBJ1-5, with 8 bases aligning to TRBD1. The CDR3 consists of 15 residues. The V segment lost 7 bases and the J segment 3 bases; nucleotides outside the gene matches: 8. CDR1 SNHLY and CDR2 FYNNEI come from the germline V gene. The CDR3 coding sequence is TGTGCCAGCAAGGACAGGGTAGGGCCCAATCAGCCCCAGCATTTT. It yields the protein CASKDRVGPNQPQHF.

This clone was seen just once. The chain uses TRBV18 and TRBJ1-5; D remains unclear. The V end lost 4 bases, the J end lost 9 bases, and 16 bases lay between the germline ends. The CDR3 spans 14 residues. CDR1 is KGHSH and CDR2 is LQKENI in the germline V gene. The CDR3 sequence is CASSLPDGGRPQHF. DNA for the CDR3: TGTGCCAGCTCACTTCCGGACGGAGGACGGCCCCAGCATTTT.

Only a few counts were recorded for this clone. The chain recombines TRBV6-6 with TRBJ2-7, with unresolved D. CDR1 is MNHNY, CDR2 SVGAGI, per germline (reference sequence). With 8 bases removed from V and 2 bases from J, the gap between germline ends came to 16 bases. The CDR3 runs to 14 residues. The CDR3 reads CASGLVDTAYEQYF. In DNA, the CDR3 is TGTGCCAGCGGCCTGGTAGACACTGCCTACGAGCAGTACTTC.

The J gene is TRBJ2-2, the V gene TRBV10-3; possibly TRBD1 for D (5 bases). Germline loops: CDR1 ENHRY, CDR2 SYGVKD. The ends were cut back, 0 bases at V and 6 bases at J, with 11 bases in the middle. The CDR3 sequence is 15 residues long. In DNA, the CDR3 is TGTGCCATCAGTGAGTCGGGGCCCATGGCCGGGGAGCTGTTTTTT. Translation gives CAISESGPMAGELFF.

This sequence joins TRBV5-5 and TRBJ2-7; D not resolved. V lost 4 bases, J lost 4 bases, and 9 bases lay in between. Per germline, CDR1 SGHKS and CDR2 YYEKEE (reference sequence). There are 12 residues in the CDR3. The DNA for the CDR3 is TGTGCCAGCAGCCCGACTGGGTACGAGCAGTACTTC. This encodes CASSPTGYEQYF.

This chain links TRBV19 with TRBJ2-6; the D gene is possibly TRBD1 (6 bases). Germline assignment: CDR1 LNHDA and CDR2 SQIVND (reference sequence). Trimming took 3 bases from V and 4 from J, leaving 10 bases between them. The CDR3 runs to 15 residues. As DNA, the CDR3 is TGTGCCAGTAGTATCCCAGGGGACGGGGCCAACGTCCTGACTTTC. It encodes CASSIPGDGANVLTF. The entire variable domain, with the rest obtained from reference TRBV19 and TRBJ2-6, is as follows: DGGITQSPKYLFRKEGQNVTLSCEQNLNHDAMYWYRQDPGQGLRLIYYSQIVNDFQKGDIAEGYSVSREKKESFPLTVTSAQKNPTAFYLCASSIPGDGANVLTFGAGSRLTVL.